The clone carrying this T cell receptor (beta chain) has just a few counts. The data stem from a study of beta chain features in type 1 diabetes. Across the whole study: Over all samples combined, more than 90,000,000 sorted cells were examined.

Every bit of the isolated RNA underwent reverse transcription, so sequencing read expressed TCRB transcripts. TCRdb's copy holds only in-frame clones and misses some; the assay was immunoSEQ multiplex PCR. The sample lists 810,000 or so clones; 15% to 20% were seen once. One heparinised draw of blood, averaging around 120 mL, came from each donor. Germline lookup yields CDR1 SGHVS and CDR2 FNYEAQ. The CDR3 loop spans 17 amino acids. Trimming at V came to 3 bases and at J to 7 bases, leaving 13 bases not matched to a gene. Sample: naive CD4+ T cells from blood. The rearrangement links TRBV7-6 to TRBJ2-3; TRBD2 agrees at 10 bases. The sequence was collected from a woman under 30 in good health. CDR3 coding DNA: TGTGCCAGCAGCTTCCCCCCGGGGGCTAGCGGGAGAAATACGCAGTATTTT. Translation gives CASSFPPGASGRNTQYF. Drawing the rest from reference TRBV7-6 and TRBJ2-3, the complete variable domain is GAGVSQSPRYKVTKRGQDVALRCDPISGHVSLYWYRQALGQGPEFLTYFNYEAQQDKSGLPNDRFSAERPEGSISTLTIQRTEQRDSAMYRCASSFPPGASGRNTQYFGPGTRLTVL.